These 5 T cell receptor beta chains share one sample of origin, sequenced in a study of siplizumab effects on memory and regulatory T cells (dated 2019 in TCRdb). Receptors were amplified or captured by the immunoSEQ multiplex PCR assay. This immuneACCESS table, as held by TCRdb, lists in-frame sequences with V and J called but not all clones. Of the missing ones, under half trace to an unresolved V gene in checked studies; the others have no known cause. The table for this sample lists approximately 100,000 clones; approximately 91% of them were counted only once. Together, the top ten hold about 12% of the sample. What was sequenced was non-Treg CD4+ T cells sorted from blood. The sample's cell subset or site label, decoded: FACS-sorted unstimulated CD4+ non-regulatory T cells. The receptor source for this set is a human donor in good health.

The V and J genes are TRBV10-3 and TRBJ2-1, with TRBD2 identical over 7 bases. V shed 4 bases and J 9 bases; nucleotides not matched to a gene: 3. Germline V gene lookup returns CDR1 ENHRY and CDR2 SYGVKD. The CDR3 length is 12 residues. The chain's CDR3 is CAISAGGGEQFF. The CDR3 coding sequence is TGTGCCATCAGTGCCGGCGGGGGTGAGCAGTTCTTC.

The chain carries TRBV4-3 and TRBJ2-1; the D call may be TRBD1 or TRBD2 (5 bases each). The CDR3 extends over 17 amino acids. Trimming took 4 bases from V and 0 from J, leaving 16 bases between them. Germline CDR1 LGHNA, CDR2 YSLEER. As DNA, the CDR3 is TGCGCCAGCAGCCCTTATGGACGGGGCAGCTCCTACAATGAGCAGTTCTTC. This gives the protein CASSPYGRGSSYNEQFF.

The rearrangement uses TRBV12-5 and TRBJ2-2, with 7 bases that match TRBD1. Germline V gene sequence: CDR1 LGHNT, CDR2 FRNRAP. The V segment lost 4 bases and the J segment 0 bases; nucleotides outside the gene matches: 2. The CDR3 covers 15 residues. The CDR3 region has the DNA TGTGCTAGTGGTTCGGGACAGTCGAACACCGGGGAGCTGTTTTTT. This gives the protein CASGSGQSNTGELFF.

The J gene is TRBJ2-7, the V gene TRBV7-3; the match to TRBD2 covers 7 bases. V lost 5 bases and J lost 5; bases outside the gene matches: 6. Germline V CDR1 and CDR2: SGHTA, FQGTGA. This CDR3 comprises 13 residues. CDR3 nucleotide sequence: TGTGCCAGCAGCCTAGGGAGGGCCGACGAGCAGTACTTC. It specifies CASSLGRADEQYF.

For the CDR3, the DNA is TGTGCCAGTAGTACCTTCCCGACAGGGCCTCTCGGCACTGAAGCTTTCTTT. This translates into CASSTFPTGPLGTEAFF. This chain joins TRBV19 and TRBJ1-1, with 7 bases identical to TRBD1. Germline trimming cut 4 bases from V and 4 bases from J; bases unmatched to any gene: 15. The CDR3 runs 17 residues. CDR1 is LNHDA, CDR2 SQIVND, per germline (reference sequence). Full variable domain (missing parts from reference TRBV19 and TRBJ1-1): DGGITQSPKYLFRKEGQNVTLSCEQNLNHDAMYWYRQDPGQGLRLIYYSQIVNDFQKGDIAEGYSVSREKKESFPLTVTSAQKNPTAFYLCASSTFPTGPLGTEAFFGQGTRLTVV.